This T cell receptor (beta chain) was documented in a study of molecular identifiers for immune sequencing clone quantification. This clonotype was observed many times. The antigen is not known. When naive CD8 T cells were sorted, they were gated as CD8+CD4-CCR7+CD45RA+. This CDR3 is 14 amino acids long. Between the trimmed V and J ends, which lost 5 bases and 0 bases, there was a span of 7 bases. The germline V gene encodes CDR1 MDHEN and CDR2 SYDVKM. Previously described methods and listed TCR primers were used for bulk TCR libraries. Using its own MiXCR run on the PCR reads, TCRdb lists one record per CDR3 protein. The sample consists of 600,000 to 650,000 distinct CDR3 sequences, 15% to 20% of them appearing once. Overall study results and limits: Clones above 20 RNA copies contained over 98% of effector molecules but under 1% of naive ones.

This clonotype was obtained from a human donor in good health. Some libraries in this study had Jurkat cell RNA spiked in. The sequenced sample consisted of naive CD8+ T cells from blood, with Jurkat cell RNA spiked in. Subset of the sample: FACS-sorted CD8+CD4-CCR7+CD45RA+ naive T cells. The chain joins TRBV28 to TRBJ2-2; no firm D call. As DNA, the CDR3 is TGTGCCAGCAGTCGCGGACCGAACACCGGGGAGCTGTTTTTT. This codes for CASSRGPNTGELFF.